This entry features one T cell receptor beta chain sequence. Its antigen is unknown. The PCR was carried out with 60 Vbeta primers and 13 Jbeta primers. Assay used: immunoSEQ multiplex PCR; TCRdb lists only in-frame clones, some missing. Of more than 150,000 clones in the sample, 75% to 85% are singletons; the top ten hold less than 2%. The germline V gene encodes CDR1 LGHNT and CDR2 FRNRAP. This CDR3 spans 15 amino acids. With V trimmed by 5 bases and J by 6 bases, 10 bases remained unmatched. This sample was taken from a study of cytomegalovirus exposure and HLA in healthy donors. Findings of the study overall: Later examination showed HLA-associated TCR beta chains had greater clonal expansion than equally common others. The only immune exposure information that was available was CMV serostatus.

Input material: PBMCs. This TCR was recovered from a girl under 18 in good health and CMV-seropositive. V and J are TRBV12-5 and TRBJ1-1, with 9 bases identical to TRBD1. In nucleotides, the CDR3 is TGTGCTAGTGGTAACCAGGGACAGGGAGACCCTGAAGCTTTCTTT. Its protein is CASGNQGQGDPEAFF. Variable domain in full (rest from reference TRBV12-5 and TRBJ1-1): DARVTQTPRHKVTEMGQEVTMRCQPILGHNTVFWYRQTMMQGLELLAYFRNRAPLDDSGMPKDRFSAEMPDATLATLKIQPSEPRDSAVYFCASGNQGQGDPEAFFGQGTRLTVV.